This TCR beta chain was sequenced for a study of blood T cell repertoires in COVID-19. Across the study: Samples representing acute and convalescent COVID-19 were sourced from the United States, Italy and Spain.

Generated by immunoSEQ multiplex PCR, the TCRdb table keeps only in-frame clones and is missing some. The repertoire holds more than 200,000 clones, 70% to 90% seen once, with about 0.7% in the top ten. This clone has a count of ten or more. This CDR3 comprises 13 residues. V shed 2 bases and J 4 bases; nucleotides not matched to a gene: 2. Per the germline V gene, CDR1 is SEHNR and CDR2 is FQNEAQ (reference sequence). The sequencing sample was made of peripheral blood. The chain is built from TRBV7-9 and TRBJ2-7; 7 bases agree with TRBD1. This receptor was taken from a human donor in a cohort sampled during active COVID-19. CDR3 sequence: CASSLTGVYEQYF. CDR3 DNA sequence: TGTGCCAGCAGCTTAACAGGGGTTTACGAGCAGTACTTC. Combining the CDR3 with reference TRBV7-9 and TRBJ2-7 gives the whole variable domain DTGVSQNPRHKITKRGQNVTFRCDPISEHNRLYWYRQTLGQGPEFLTYFQNEAQLEKSRLLSDRFSAERPKGSFSTLEIQRTEQGDSAMYLCASSLTGVYEQYFGPGTRLTVT.